Listed here are 6 T cell receptor beta chains from one sample, sequenced in a study of blood T cells in healthy people across ages. With a J-beta primer mix and a sample-barcoded 5' primer, a second PCR ran about 6 to 11 cycles. MiXCR, run by TCRdb on the 5' RACE reads, gives a single entry per CDR3 protein. The table lists some 1.1 million distinct CDR3 sequences, roughly two fifths of them singletons. The sample consisted of blood. These receptors were collected from a man younger than 35 in good health.

The table lists this clonotype with a few counts. V gene TRBV4-3 combines with J gene TRBJ1-1; TRBD1 matches at 8 bases. The CDR3 is 14 amino acids. The germline CDR1 and CDR2 sequences are LGHNA and YSLEER. Trimming at V came to 7 bases and at J to 6 bases, leaving 10 bases not matched to a gene. DNA for the CDR3: TGCGCCAGCACCCAGGATGGGACAGGCTCTGAAGCTTTCTTT. Its protein product is CASTQDGTGSEAFF.

The chain uses TRBV6-5 and TRBJ2-5; 11 nucleotides align to TRBD1. J lost 4 bases, V lost 6 bases, and 7 bases had no gene match. Germline CDR1 reads MNHEY; CDR2 reads SVGAGI. There are 15 residues in the CDR3. CDR3 loop: CASREIGTGGETQYF. The CDR3, as DNA: TGTGCCAGCAGAGAGATAGGGACAGGGGGAGAGACCCAGTACTTC.

This clonotype was picked up a small number of times. J is TRBJ1-2 and V is TRBV7-2; 7 positions match TRBD1. In germline, CDR1 is SGHTA, CDR2 FQGNSA. The CDR3 sequence is 15 residues long. V lost 1 base, J lost 5 bases, and 7 bases stayed unmatched. CDR3 amino acids: CASSLGTGEWYGYTF. In DNA form, the CDR3 reads TGTGCCAGCAGCTTAGGAACAGGGGAGTGGTATGGCTACACCTTC. Full variable domain (missing parts from reference TRBV7-2 and TRBJ1-2): GAGVSQSPSNKVTEKGKDVELRCDPISGHTALYWYRQSLGQGLEFLIYFQGNSAPDKSGLPSDRFSAERTGGSVSTLTIQRTQQEDSAVYLCASSLGTGEWYGYTFGSGTRLTVV.

This clonotype came up a few times. The rearrangement joins TRBV27 to TRBJ2-5, with 7 bases identical to TRBD2. Germline assignment: CDR1 MNHEY and CDR2 SMNVEV (reference sequence). V was clipped by 0 bases and J by 5 bases; unmatched bases: 6. The CDR3 extends over 15 amino acids. CDR3 region: CASSLSSGLSETQYF. The CDR3 DNA follows: TGTGCCAGCAGTTTATCTAGCGGGCTAAGTGAGACCCAGTACTTC.

The V call is TRBV6-5, the J call TRBJ1-1; 10 bases agree with TRBD1. This CDR3 has 16 amino acids. CDR1 and CDR2 (germline): MNHEY, SVGAGI. Trimming removed 2 bases from V and 1 base from J; junction bases left unmatched: 4. The CDR3 DNA is TGTGCCAGCAGTTACGTGACAGGGGGCAAGAACACTGAAGCTTTCTTT. As protein: CASSYVTGGKNTEAFF.

This clonotype has a single count. The rearrangement links TRBV29-1 to TRBJ1-5, with D maybe TRBD1 (5 bases). The CDR3 is made up of 12 amino acids. The V end lost 7 bases, the J end lost 4 bases, and 11 bases lay between the germline ends. Germline CDR1 SQVTM, CDR2 ANQGSEA. The CDR3 sequence: CSAGAENQPQHF. In nucleotides, the CDR3 is TGCAGCGCCGGGGCAGAGAATCAGCCCCAGCATTTT.